In this sample, the clone carrying this T cell receptor (beta chain) turned up once. This sample was taken from a study of cytomegalovirus exposure and HLA in healthy donors. Vbeta (60) and Jbeta (13) primers were used in the PCR. Sequencing used immunoSEQ multiplex PCR; TCRdb keeps in-frame clones, though not all of them. The sample yields around 180,000 clones, roughly 80% seen once. The CDR3 totals 13 residues. Trimming removed 4 bases at V and 4 bases at J, with 10 bases between. Germline lookup yields CDR1 SNHLY and CDR2 FYNNEI. The sequence was collected from a male donor in good health and CMV-seronegative. The V call is TRBV2, the J call TRBJ2-5; a possible D gene is TRBD2 (5 bases). Sequenced input: PBMCs. The CDR3 spells CASSGGAGETQYF. The CDR3 nucleotides read TGTGCCAGCAGTGGGGGTGCGGGAGAGACCCAGTACTTC.